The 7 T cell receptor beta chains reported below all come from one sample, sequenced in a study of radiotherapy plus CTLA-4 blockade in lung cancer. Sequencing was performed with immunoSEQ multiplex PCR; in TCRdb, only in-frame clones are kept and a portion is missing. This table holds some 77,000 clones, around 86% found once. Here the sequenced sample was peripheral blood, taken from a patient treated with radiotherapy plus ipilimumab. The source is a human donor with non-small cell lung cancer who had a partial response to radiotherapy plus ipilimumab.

CDR3 amino acids: CASGTRGQNYGYTF. DNA of the CDR3: TGTGCCAGCGGAACCCGGGGACAGAATTATGGCTACACCTTC. This sequence joins TRBV2 and TRBJ1-2, with 7 bases matching TRBD1. Germline assignment: CDR1 SNHLY and CDR2 FYNNEI. The CDR3 totals 14 residues. With V trimmed by 8 bases and J by 5 bases, 11 bases remained unmatched.

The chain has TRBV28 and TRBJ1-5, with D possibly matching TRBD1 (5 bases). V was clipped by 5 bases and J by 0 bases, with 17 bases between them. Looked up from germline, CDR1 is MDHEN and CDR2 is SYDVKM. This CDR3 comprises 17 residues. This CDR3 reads CASSPRRGDYSNQPQHF. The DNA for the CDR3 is TGTGCCAGCAGTCCCCGACGGGGGGATTATAGCAATCAGCCCCAGCATTTT.

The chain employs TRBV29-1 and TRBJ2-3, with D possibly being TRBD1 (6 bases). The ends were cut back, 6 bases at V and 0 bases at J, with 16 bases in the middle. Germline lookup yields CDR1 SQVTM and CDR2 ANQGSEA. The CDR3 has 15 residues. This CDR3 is CSVRHRDTSTDTQYF. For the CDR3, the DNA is TGCAGCGTCCGGCACCGGGACACAAGCACAGATACGCAGTATTTT.

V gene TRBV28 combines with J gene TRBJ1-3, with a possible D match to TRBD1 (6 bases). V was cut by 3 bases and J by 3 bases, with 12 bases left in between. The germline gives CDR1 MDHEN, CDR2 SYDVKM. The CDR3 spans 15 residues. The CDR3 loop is CASSLGGAHGNTIYF. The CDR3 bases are TGTGCCAGCAGTTTGGGGGGGGCGCATGGAAACACCATATATTTT.

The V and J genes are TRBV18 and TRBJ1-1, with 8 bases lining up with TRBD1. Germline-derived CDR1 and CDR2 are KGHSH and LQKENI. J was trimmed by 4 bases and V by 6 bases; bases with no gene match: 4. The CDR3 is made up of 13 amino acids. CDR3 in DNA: TGTGCCAGCTCCCCAGGGGGCCTCACTGAAGCTTTCTTT. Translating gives CASSPGGLTEAFF.

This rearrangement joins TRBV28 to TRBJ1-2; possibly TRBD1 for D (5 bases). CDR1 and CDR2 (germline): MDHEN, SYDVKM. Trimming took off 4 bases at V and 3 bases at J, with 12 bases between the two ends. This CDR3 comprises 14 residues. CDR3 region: CASSSGGSHYGYTF. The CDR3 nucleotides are TGTGCCAGCAGTTCGGGGGGGAGCCACTATGGCTACACCTTC.

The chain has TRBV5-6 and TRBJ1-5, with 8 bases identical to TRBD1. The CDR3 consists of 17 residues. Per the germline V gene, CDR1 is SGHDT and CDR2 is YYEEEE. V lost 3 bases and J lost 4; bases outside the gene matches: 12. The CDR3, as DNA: TGTGCCAGCAGCTCTAGAGGGGCAGGGGGCTTGAATCAGCCCCAGCATTTT. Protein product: CASSSRGAGGLNQPQHF.